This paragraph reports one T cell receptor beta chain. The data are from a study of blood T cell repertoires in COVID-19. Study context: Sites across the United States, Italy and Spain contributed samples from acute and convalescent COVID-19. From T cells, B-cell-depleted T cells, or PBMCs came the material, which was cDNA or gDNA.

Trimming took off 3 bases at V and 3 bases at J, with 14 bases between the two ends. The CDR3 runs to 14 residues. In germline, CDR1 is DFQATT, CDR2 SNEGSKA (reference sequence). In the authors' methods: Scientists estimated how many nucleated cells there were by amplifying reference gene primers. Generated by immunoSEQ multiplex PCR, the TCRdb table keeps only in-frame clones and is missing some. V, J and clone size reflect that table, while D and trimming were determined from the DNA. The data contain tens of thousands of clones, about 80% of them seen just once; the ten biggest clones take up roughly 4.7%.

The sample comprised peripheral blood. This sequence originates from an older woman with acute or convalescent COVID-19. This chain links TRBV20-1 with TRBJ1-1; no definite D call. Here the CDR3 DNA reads TGCAGTGCTAGTGGGTCCGGGGTGGACACTGAAGCTTTCTTT. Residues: CSASGSGVDTEAFF.